This T cell receptor beta chain was found in a study of identifying expanded T cells in peripheral blood. Sequenced by immunoSEQ multiplex PCR; TCRdb stores in-frame clones only, minus some. The sample comprises about 110,000 clones, approximately 90% of which are singletons, and approximately 16% rests with the top ten. About this clone itself: The antigen is undetermined.

Findings and caveats of the study: Approximately 2-week clone count variance significantly increased as total template count grew. Technical replicates showed around 1.2 changed clones; two weeks about 16; four weeks 19.

V shed 7 bases and J shed 5 bases, with 20 bases lying between them. CDR1 and CDR2 from the germline V gene are GTSNPN and SVGIG (reference sequence). The length of the CDR3 is 14 residues. The sequenced material came from blood. The receptor's source is a person aged 18 to 75 in good health. The genes are TRBV30 and TRBJ2-5; possible D gene TRBD1, 5 bases. CDR3 protein: CAYQRNAGFETQYF. The CDR3, as DNA: TGTGCCTACCAAAGGAATGCAGGGTTTGAGACCCAGTACTTC.